This TCR beta chain was captured in a study of T cell responses to AZD1222 COVID-19 vaccine. Regarding the study as a whole: No repertoire was sampled before or during the peak T cell response, only after it. Seropositive at baseline were only a handful of AZD1222 recipients.

A note on this clone: Its antigen is not identified.

Germline trimming cut 4 bases from V and 2 bases from J; bases unmatched to any gene: 9. This CDR3 is 16 amino acids long. Germline loops: CDR1 LNHDA, CDR2 SQIVND (reference sequence). Produced via immunoSEQ multiplex PCR; TCRdb's table is partial and in-frame only. The table records 150,000 to 200,000 clones, around 87% of them present only once. This chain joins TRBV19 and TRBJ2-3; 7 bases are a match to TRBD1. The source is an adult in good health. Specimen: peripheral blood, collected on day 0 of MenACWY control vaccination. The CDR3 DNA follows: TGTGCCAGTAGTAAGGAAGGGGGCGCACACACAGATACGCAGTATTTT. Protein product: CASSKEGGAHTDTQYF.